These T cell receptor beta chains were read from a single sample in a study of monozygotic twins with cystic fibrosis. TCRdb keeps only in-frame clones here, not all; method: immunoSEQ multiplex PCR. The sample has 34,000 or so clones; more than 85% are singletons. The sample was blood. The receptors here all came from a girl between 2 and 10 years old with cystic fibrosis. CDR3s include the opening cysteine and the closing phenylalanine or tryptophan. Each record gives: D gene, J gene, clone size, V gene, CDR3 protein, CDR3 DNA. D genes are given only for firm matches. Only some rows state a clone size, as once, few, many or a class for expanded clones.

>TRBD1|TRBJ2-1|NA|TRBV11-2
CASSLYRGRPGNEQFF
TGTGCCAGCAGCTTGTACAGGGGCCGCCCGGGGAATGAGCAGTTCTTC
>NA|TRBJ2-3|NA|TRBV6-5
CASSQQGVPTDTQYF
TGTGCCAGCAGTCAACAGGGAGTTCCCACAGATACGCAGTATTTT
>TRBD1|TRBJ2-3|once|TRBV10-1
CASSDLPTGGRTDTQYF
TGCGCCAGCAGTGACCTCCCGACAGGGGGGCGCACAGATACGCAGTATTTT
>TRBD2|TRBJ2-7|once|TRBV11-2
CASRASGGRLYEQYF
TGTGCCAGCAGAGCTTCGGGGGGTCGCCTCTACGAGCAGTACTTC
>TRBD1|TRBJ1-2|NA|TRBV6-6
CASSQQTGTGIYGYTF
TGTGCCAGCAGCCAACAGACCGGGACAGGCATATATGGCTACACCTTC
>NA|TRBJ1-4|once|TRBV10-2
CASSGGVGEKLFF
TGCGCCAGCAGTGGAGGAGTCGGTGAAAAACTGTTTTTT
>NA|TRBJ2-1|NA|TRBV29-1
CSVDYGGHYNEQFF
TGCAGCGTTGACTACGGGGGGCACTACAATGAGCAGTTCTTC
>NA|TRBJ2-5|NA|TRBV7-6
CASSWTVQETQYF
TGTGCCAGCAGCTGGACTGTCCAAGAGACCCAGTACTTC
>NA|TRBJ2-2|NA|TRBV19
CASTQEGFVNTGELFF
TGTGCCAGTACCCAGGAGGGTTTTGTGAACACCGGGGAGCTGTTTTTT
>NA|TRBJ2-3|once|TRBV9
CASSVAGGASGTDTQYF
TGTGCCAGCAGCGTAGCCGGGGGAGCGAGTGGCACAGATACGCAGTATTTT
>NA|TRBJ1-3|NA|TRBV30
CAWTTGPGNTIYF
TGTGCCTGGACCACAGGGCCCGGAAACACCATATATTTT
>TRBD2|TRBJ2-3|NA|TRBV30
CAWSPRPSGRSDTQYF
TGTGCCTGGAGTCCGCGGCCTAGCGGGAGGTCAGATACGCAGTATTTT
>NA|TRBJ2-1|few|TRBV7-9
CASSSRAGSNEQFF
TGTGCCAGCAGCTCAAGGGCAGGCTCCAATGAGCAGTTCTTC
>TRBD2|TRBJ2-1|NA|TRBV15
CATRYSGRAGEQFF
TGTGCCACCAGGTACAGCGGGAGGGCGGGGGAGCAGTTCTTC
>TRBD1|TRBJ2-1|NA|TRBV19
CASSIISGGSYNEQFF
TGTGCCAGTAGTATAATCTCAGGGGGCTCCTACAATGAGCAGTTCTTC
>NA|TRBJ1-5|NA|TRBV19
CASSSDQPQHF
TGTGCCAGTAGTTCAGATCAGCCCCAGCATTTT
>TRBD2|TRBJ2-7|NA|TRBV10-3
CAISESSTSGSPYEQYF
TGTGCCATCAGTGAGTCGAGTACTAGCGGGAGTCCCTACGAGCAGTACTTC
>NA|TRBJ2-7|NA|TRBV19
CASSIKTISYEQYF
TGTGCCAGTAGTATTAAGACGATCTCCTACGAGCAGTACTTC
>TRBD2|TRBJ2-7|once|TRBV19
CASSALPGGYEQYF
TGTGCCAGTAGTGCTCTACCGGGAGGTTACGAGCAGTACTTC
>NA|TRBJ1-1|NA|TRBV7-9
CASSPVWGPNTEAFF
TGTGCCAGCAGCCCCGTTTGGGGGCCCAACACTGAAGCTTTCTTT